This TCR beta chain was retrieved from a study of blood T cell repertoires in COVID-19. About the research overall: Whether acute or convalescent, the COVID-19 samples came from the United States, Italy and Spain. T cells, B-cell-depleted T cells, or PBMCs supplied cDNA or gDNA.

V was clipped by 10 bases and J by 0 bases; unmatched bases: 4. The CDR3 has 14 residues. Germline CDR1 and CDR2: ENHRY and SYGVKD. Original handling: Estimated nucleated cell counts came from reference gene primer amplification. Only in-frame clones appear in the TCRdb table, and some are missing; sequencing was by immunoSEQ multiplex PCR. V and J calls plus clone size are reproduced from that table; the DNA served to infer D and trimming. Of around 130,000 clones in the sample, approximately 86% were seen once. The rearrangement uses TRBV10-3 and TRBJ2-3, with TRBD1 matching over 10 bases. The sample taken for sequencing was peripheral blood. The receptor comes from a human donor in a cohort sampled during active COVID-19. The CDR3 nucleotides are TGTGCCACTCGGACAGGGGGTAGCACAGATACGCAGTATTTT. Translating gives CATRTGGSTDTQYF.